These 28 T cell receptor beta chains share one sample of origin, sequenced in a study of CD8 T cells in Susac syndrome. After extraction with the RNeasy kit, roughly 0.45 to 1 ug of the RNA was reverse transcribed using random hexamers. TCRdb passed the immunoSEQ multiplex PCR reads through MiXCR, listing each CDR3 protein once. This sample has about 120,000 distinct CDR3 sequences, with 94% found just once. The specimen sequenced was CD4+ T cells from PBMCs. These receptors all stem from a human donor in good health.

V and J are TRBV6-1 and TRBJ1-2, with D uncertain. CDR1 MNHNS and CDR2 SASEGT come from the germline V gene. The V end was cut by 3 bases, the J end by 4 bases, with 9 bases between. The CDR3 runs 13 residues. CDR3 in DNA: TGTGCCAGCAGTGACACCCCTGTCTATGGCTACACCTTC. It codes for CASSDTPVYGYTF.

The V call is TRBV2, the J call TRBJ1-1; D may be TRBD1 (5 bases). Trimming cost V 5 bases and J 3 bases, with 10 bases left between them. The CDR3 is 13 residues long. Germline lookup yields CDR1 SNHLY and CDR2 FYNNEI. For the CDR3, the DNA is TGTGCCAGCAGTCCAGGGCTGGACACTGAAGCTTTCTTT. Protein product: CASSPGLDTEAFF.

The chain employs TRBV6-1 and TRBJ1-4; the D gene is possibly TRBD1 (6 bases). The germline gives CDR1 MNHNS, CDR2 SASEGT. The V end was cut by 6 bases, the J end by 3 bases, with 20 bases between. There are 17 residues in the CDR3. CDR3 loop: CASSLRVGGQANEKLFF. The CDR3 DNA reads as TGTGCCAGCAGCCTAAGGGTAGGGGGGCAGGCTAATGAAAAACTGTTTTTT.

V usage is TRBV28 and J usage is TRBJ2-7; 7 bases line up with TRBD2. V lost 4 bases and J lost 4; bases outside the gene matches: 10. Per germline, CDR1 MDHEN and CDR2 SYDVKM. CDR3 size: 15 residues. The CDR3 region is CASSSSGRVGYEQYF. DNA of the CDR3: TGTGCCAGCAGTTCTAGCGGTAGAGTTGGATACGAGCAGTACTTC. Drawing the rest from reference TRBV28 and TRBJ2-7, the complete variable domain is DVKVTQSSRYLVKRTGEKVFLECVQDMDHENMFWYRQDPGLGLRLIYFSYDVKMKEKGDIPEGYSVSREKKERFSLILESASTNQTSMYLCASSSSGRVGYEQYFGPGTRLTVT.

The chain combines TRBV6-5 with TRBJ1-2; 8 bases fit TRBD1. The germline V gene encodes CDR1 MNHEY and CDR2 SVGAGI. The ends lost 6 bases at V and 6 bases at J; junction bases unmatched: 9. The CDR3 sequence is 14 residues long. The CDR3 here is CASRRTTGDNGYTF. The CDR3 DNA reads as TGTGCCAGCAGGCGGACGACAGGGGACAATGGCTACACCTTC.

The rearrangement joins TRBV5-4 to TRBJ2-6; TRBD2 matches at 7 bases. V shed 3 bases and J 0 bases; nucleotides not matched to a gene: 3. Germline CDR1 is SGHNT and CDR2 is YYREEE (reference sequence). The CDR3 loop spans 16 amino acids. The CDR3: CASSWGGYSGANVLTF. Here the CDR3 DNA reads TGTGCCAGCAGCTGGGGGGGATACTCTGGGGCCAACGTCCTGACTTTC. Full variable domain (remainder filled in from reference TRBV5-4 and TRBJ2-6): ETGVTQSPTHLIKTRGQQVTLRCSSQSGHNTVSWYQQALGQGPQFIFQYYREEENGRGNFPPRFSGLQFPNYSSELNVNALELDDSALYLCASSWGGYSGANVLTFGAGSRLTVL.

The V and J genes are TRBV19 and TRBJ1-1; maybe TRBD1 (6 bases). V lost 9 bases and J lost 4, with 21 bases in between. The CDR3 consists of 15 residues. The germline CDR1 and CDR2 sequences are LNHDA and SQIVND (reference sequence). CDR3 residues: CASLKGPGVVTEAFF. CDR3 sequence (DNA): TGTGCCAGCCTCAAGGGACCAGGGGTGGTCACTGAAGCTTTCTTT.

CDR3 amino acids: CASSPSNIGELFF. CDR3 nucleotides: TGTGCCAGCAGCCCCTCAAATATTGGGGAGCTGTTTTTT. This chain joins TRBV5-8 and TRBJ2-2; no definite D call. Looked up from germline, CDR1 is SGHTS and CDR2 is YDEGEE. V shed 4 bases and J shed 8 bases, with 12 bases lying between them. The CDR3 loop spans 13 amino acids.

The V call is TRBV27, the J call TRBJ2-7, with TRBD2 matching 8 bases. The CDR3 is 16 residues long. J was trimmed by 0 bases and V by 8 bases; bases with no gene match: 12. Looked up from germline, CDR1 is MNHEY and CDR2 is SMNVEV (reference sequence). CDR3 amino acids: CASGPAGGRSSYEQYF. CDR3 in DNA: TGTGCCAGCGGCCCCGCGGGGGGCCGATCCTCCTACGAGCAGTACTTC.

This clonotype was picked up one time. The CDR3 here is CASSVDLTSTDTQYF. CDR3 DNA: TGTGCCAGCAGCGTAGATCTTACTAGCACAGATACGCAGTATTTT. The chain carries TRBV9 and TRBJ2-3; D call uncertain. The CDR3 sequence is 15 residues long. CDR1 SGDLS and CDR2 YYNGEE come from the germline V gene. The V and J ends lost 0 bases and 0 bases respectively, with 8 bases between them.

V is TRBV30 and J is TRBJ2-2, with 14 bases identical to TRBD2. V was clipped by 3 bases and J by 7 bases; unmatched bases: 7. The CDR3 extends over 16 amino acids. Germline-derived CDR1 and CDR2 are GTSNPN and SVGIG (reference sequence). In DNA, the CDR3 is TGTGCCTGGAGGGAGACTAGCGGGAGGGCGGACGGGGAGCTGTTTTTT. This sequence encodes CAWRETSGRADGELFF.

The chain joins TRBV6-5 to TRBJ2-2; no reliable D call. The CDR3 totals 13 residues. The ends were cut back, 8 bases at V and 0 bases at J, with 7 bases in the middle. From germline, CDR1 is MNHEY and CDR2 SVGAGI. CDR3 amino acids: CASENPNTGELFF. As DNA, the CDR3 is TGTGCCAGCGAAAACCCGAACACCGGGGAGCTGTTTTTT.

The genes are TRBV5-1 and TRBJ2-7; D tentatively fits TRBD1 or TRBD2 (5 bases each). The germline V gene has CDR1 SGHRS and CDR2 YFSETQ. This CDR3 contains 15 residues. V lost 0 bases and J lost 5, with 15 bases in between. CDR3 loop: CASSLAGAGSDEQYF. CDR3 coding DNA: TGCGCCAGCAGCTTGGCCGGGGCAGGGTCTGACGAGCAGTACTTC.

This chain links TRBV29-1 with TRBJ2-1, with D perhaps matching TRBD2 (5 bases). The CDR3 has 11 amino acids. Trimming cost V 6 bases and J 5 bases, with 8 bases left between them. CDR1 SQVTM and CDR2 ANQGSEA come from the germline V gene. The CDR3 reads CSVAGNNEQFF. CDR3 DNA sequence: TGCAGCGTGGCGGGCAACAATGAGCAGTTCTTC.

The chain couples TRBV27 to TRBJ1-2; no reliable D call. Germline V gene data show CDR1 as MNHEY and CDR2 as SMNVEV (reference sequence). The germline V and J ends were trimmed by 4 bases and 4 bases, with 13 bases remaining between them. This CDR3 region has 14 residues. CDR3 sequence (DNA): TGTGCCAGCAGTTCCCGCTTGGAGGGCTATGGCTACACCTTC. It specifies CASSSRLEGYGYTF.

The chain has TRBV19 and TRBJ2-7; the match to TRBD2 covers 15 bases. Germline loops: CDR1 LNHDA, CDR2 SQIVND (reference sequence). Germline trimming cut 5 bases from V and 2 bases from J; bases unmatched to any gene: 4. The CDR3 is 16 amino acids. CDR3 protein: CASSAGTSGRPYEQYF. CDR3 DNA: TGTGCCAGTAGTGCCGGGACTAGCGGGAGGCCCTACGAGCAGTACTTC.

The chain links TRBV14 to TRBJ2-7; possibly TRBD1 for D (5 bases). The CDR3 consists of 13 residues. From germline, CDR1 is SGHDN and CDR2 FVKESK. Trimming pared 2 bases from V and 8 bases from J, leaving 13 bases between. This CDR3 reads CASSQLYGAKQYF. CDR3 coding DNA: TGTGCCAGCAGCCAACTGTATGGGGCCAAGCAGTACTTC.

The chain couples TRBV3-1 to TRBJ1-3; D unclear. Germline lookup yields CDR1 LGHDT and CDR2 YNNKEL (reference sequence). The CDR3 loop spans 16 amino acids. V was pared by 4 bases and J by 0 bases, with 13 bases between. For the CDR3, the DNA is TGTGCCAGCAGCCTTCAGAGGACCCTCTCTGGAAACACCATATATTTT. Translation: CASSLQRTLSGNTIYF.

The chain links TRBV24-1 to TRBJ2-5; 7 positions agree with TRBD1. J lost 7 bases, V lost 3 bases, and 10 bases had no gene match. The CDR3 is 15 amino acids. The germline gives CDR1 KGHDR, CDR2 SFDVKD. For the CDR3, the DNA is TGTGCCACCAGTGATCCCGGGACAGAGAGGGGGACCCAGTACTTC. This translates into CATSDPGTERGTQYF.

The V call is TRBV2, the J call TRBJ2-3; the D is unclear. This CDR3 contains 11 residues. V lost 7 bases to trimming and J lost 6 bases, with 8 bases between them. Germline V gives CDR1 SNHLY, CDR2 FYNNEI. The CDR3 reads CASMSTDTQYF. In DNA, the CDR3 is TGTGCCAGCATGTCTACCGATACGCAGTATTTT. Full variable domain (missing parts from reference TRBV2 and TRBJ2-3): EPEVTQTPSHQVTQMGQEVILRCVPISNHLYFYWYRQILGQKVEFLVSFYNNEISEKSEIFDDQFSVERPDGSNFTLKIRSTKLEDSAMYFCASMSTDTQYFGPGTRLTVL.

The gene calls are TRBV3-1 and TRBJ1-1; D is unclear. Germline CDR1 LGHDT, CDR2 YNNKEL (reference sequence). CDR3 length: 15 residues. V gave up 0 bases and J gave up 1 base, with 9 bases separating them. The CDR3 nucleotides are TGTGCCAGCAGCCAAGAGGGAGGAGGGAACACTGAAGCTTTCTTT. Amino acid sequence: CASSQEGGGNTEAFF.

This clonotype was seen once. The CDR3 DNA reads as TGTGCCAGCAGCTTGGAGGGGGGGATCTATGGCTACACCTTC. It is translated as CASSLEGGIYGYTF. The V and J genes are TRBV5-4 and TRBJ1-2; tentative D call: TRBD1 (6 bases). The CDR3 sequence is 14 residues long. Germline V gene sequence: CDR1 SGHNT, CDR2 YYREEE (reference sequence). V lost 0 bases to trimming and J lost 4 bases, with 10 bases between them.

The chain has TRBV20-1 and TRBJ1-5; 8 nucleotides line up with TRBD1. With V trimmed by 1 base and J by 8 bases, 16 bases remained unmatched. The germline gives CDR1 DFQATT, CDR2 SNEGSKA (reference sequence). The CDR3 extends over 17 amino acids. The CDR3 DNA reads as TGCAGTGCTAGAGTTGGGACAGGCTTACTCGCAAAGAAGCCCCAGCATTTT. This sequence encodes CSARVGTGLLAKKPQHF.

V usage is TRBV9 and J usage is TRBJ2-1; 8 bases match TRBD2. CDR1 and CDR2 from the germline V gene are SGDLS and YYNGEE. The CDR3 spans 16 residues. J was trimmed by 7 bases and V by 0 bases; bases with no gene match: 9. The CDR3 DNA is TGTGCCAGCAGCGTAGCCCCTGGCGGGAGGCTGAATGAGCAGTTCTTC. Protein: CASSVAPGGRLNEQFF.

The V gene is TRBV19, the J gene TRBJ2-1; the match to TRBD2 covers 13 bases. With 10 bases clipped from V and 1 base from J, the junction kept 7 bases outside the gene matches. The CDR3 is 16 residues long. Germline-derived CDR1 and CDR2 are LNHDA and SQIVND (reference sequence). The CDR3 DNA follows: TGTGCCACCAAGACTAGCGGGAGGCGGTCCTACAATGAGCAGTTCTTC. Protein sequence: CATKTSGRRSYNEQFF.

V and J are TRBV6-1 and TRBJ1-5; a possible D gene is TRBD1 (6 bases). From germline, CDR1 is MNHNS and CDR2 SASEGT. This CDR3 has 13 residues. Trimming cost V 7 bases and J 0 bases, with 7 bases left between them. CDR3 in amino acids: CASKTGSNQPQHF. CDR3 in DNA: TGTGCCAGCAAGACAGGTAGCAATCAGCCCCAGCATTTT.

The V gene is TRBV24-1, the J gene TRBJ2-3, with TRBD2 matching over 8 bases. This CDR3 is 16 amino acids long. Germline V gene sequence: CDR1 KGHDR, CDR2 SFDVKD. After removal of 2 bases from V and 5 bases from J, the junction contained 8 bases not matched to a gene. CDR3 residues: CATSDSMREDGDTQYF. CDR3 nucleotides: TGTGCCACCAGTGATTCAATGCGGGAGGATGGAGATACGCAGTATTTT.

This chain uses TRBV5-1 with TRBJ2-3; TRBD2 matches at 13 bases. CDR1 and CDR2 from the germline V gene are SGHRS and YFSETQ. V dropped 4 bases and J dropped 3; count of bases not matched to a gene: 5. The CDR3 spans 16 residues. In nucleotides, the CDR3 is TGCGCCAGCAGCCCCGGACTAGCGGGAGCAACAGATACGCAGTATTTT. Translating it yields CASSPGLAGATDTQYF.